These 11 T cell receptor beta chains share one sample of origin, sequenced in a study of blood T cell repertoires in COVID-19. Assay: immunoSEQ multiplex PCR; the TCRdb copy retains only in-frame clones and omits some. The table lists almost 95,000 clones, 55% to 80% of them singletons. The sample taken for sequencing was peripheral blood. The receptors were gathered from a woman aged 55-69 years in a cohort sampled during active or convalescent COVID-19.

The chain links TRBV5-1 to TRBJ2-5; tentatively, D is TRBD1 (7 bases). V gave up 7 bases and J gave up 4 bases, with 17 bases separating them. The germline gives CDR1 SGHRS, CDR2 YFSETQ. This CDR3 has 14 amino acids. CDR3 region: CASARGLGGETQYF. Here the CDR3 DNA reads TGCGCCAGCGCAAGGGGGCTGGGGGGAGAGACCCAGTACTTC.

CDR3 DNA: TGTGCCAGCAGTTACTCAGGACAGGGGAGCCGGCAGTACTTC. Protein: CASSYSGQGSRQYF. The chain employs TRBV6-2 or TRBV6-3 and TRBJ2-7; 9 nucleotides agree with TRBD1. J lost 9 bases, V lost 0 bases, and 6 bases had no gene match. From germline, CDR1 is MNHEY and CDR2 SVGEGT. The CDR3 is made up of 14 amino acids.

The chain links TRBV7-3 to TRBJ2-5, with D perhaps matching TRBD2 (5 bases). The CDR3 runs to 12 residues. Between the trimmed V and J ends, which lost 9 bases and 3 bases, there was a span of 11 bases. Germline CDR1 is SGHTA and CDR2 is FQGTGA. CDR3 nucleotides: TGTGCCAGATCCTTCGGGAAAGAGACCCAGTACTTC. It yields the protein CARSFGKETQYF.

J is TRBJ1-1 and V is TRBV5-6, with D possibly matching TRBD1 (5 bases). Trimming stripped 0 bases from V and 2 bases from J, with 11 bases between. CDR1 and CDR2 from the germline V gene are SGHDT and YYEEEE. The CDR3 is 15 amino acids. The CDR3 DNA reads as TGTGCCAGCAGCTTGGTTGTGGGGGGTAACACTGAAGCTTTCTTT. It is translated as CASSLVVGGNTEAFF.

V and J are TRBV15 and TRBJ2-5; D is possibly TRBD2 (6 bases). Germline-derived CDR1 and CDR2 are LNHNV and YYDKDF (reference sequence). This CDR3 contains 16 residues. V was cut by 6 bases and J by 0 bases, with 17 bases left in between. CDR3 amino acids: CATSSLERGYQETQYF. CDR3 coding DNA: TGTGCCACCAGTTCGTTGGAACGGGGGTACCAAGAGACCCAGTACTTC.

The rearrangement links TRBV6-5 to TRBJ1-4; perhaps TRBD1 as D (5 bases). The CDR3 runs 13 residues. Germline-derived CDR1 and CDR2 are MNHEY and SVGAGI. V lost 6 bases and J 10 bases, leaving 15 bases between the germline ends. CDR3 protein: CASRRDSRGKLFF. CDR3 DNA: TGTGCCAGCAGAAGGGACTCCCGGGGAAAACTGTTTTTT.

This clone was counted a single time. This rearrangement joins TRBV5-1 to TRBJ2-7, with D perhaps TRBD1 (5 bases). The CDR3 length is 12 residues. V lost 6 bases and J lost 2, with 9 bases in between. The germline CDR1 and CDR2 sequences are SGHRS and YFSETQ. This chain's CDR3 is CASKQGPYEQYF. As DNA, the CDR3 is TGCGCCAGCAAGCAGGGCCCCTACGAGCAGTACTTC.

J is TRBJ1-2 and V is TRBV25-1, with 12 bases that match TRBD1. The germline CDR1 and CDR2 sequences are MGHDK and SYGVNS. The CDR3 consists of 17 residues. Trimming took 1 base from V and 3 from J; bases not matched to a gene: 6. CDR3 nucleotide sequence: TGTGCCAGCAGTGAATTAGGCGGGACAGGGGGCCACTATGGCTACACCTTC. Translation: CASSELGGTGGHYGYTF.

This clone was counted a single time. The J gene is TRBJ2-7, the V gene TRBV11-1, with TRBD1 matching over 7 bases. Germline-derived CDR1 and CDR2 are SGHAT and FQDESV (reference sequence). The V segment lost 0 bases and the J segment 5 bases; nucleotides outside the gene matches: 7. The length of the CDR3 is 15 residues. CDR3 amino acids: CASSLAGDRVHEQYF. In nucleotides, the CDR3 is TGTGCCAGCAGCTTAGCGGGAGACAGGGTCCACGAGCAGTACTTC.

On this clone: The junction does not match germline at one end; this may be a read error. This chain uses TRBV19 with TRBJ1-5; perhaps TRBD1 as D (5 bases). The CDR3 loop spans 17 amino acids. Germline V gene sequence: CDR1 LNHDA, CDR2 SQIVND (reference sequence). The CDR3 DNA is TGTGCCAGTAGTATAATCCCCCCGGGCCAGGGCAATCAGCCCCAACATTTT. It translates to CASSIIPPGQGNQPQHF.

The chain recombines TRBV3-1 (or the pseudogene TRBV3-2) with TRBJ1-1; 8 bases line up with TRBD1. The CDR3 consists of 14 residues. The V segment lost 4 bases and the J segment 5 bases; nucleotides outside the gene matches: 6. Germline V gene data show CDR1 as LGHDT and CDR2 as YNNKEL (reference sequence). The CDR3 spells CASSRRDRRTEAFF. For the CDR3, the DNA is TGTGCCAGCAGCCGACGGGACAGGAGGACTGAAGCTTTCTTT.